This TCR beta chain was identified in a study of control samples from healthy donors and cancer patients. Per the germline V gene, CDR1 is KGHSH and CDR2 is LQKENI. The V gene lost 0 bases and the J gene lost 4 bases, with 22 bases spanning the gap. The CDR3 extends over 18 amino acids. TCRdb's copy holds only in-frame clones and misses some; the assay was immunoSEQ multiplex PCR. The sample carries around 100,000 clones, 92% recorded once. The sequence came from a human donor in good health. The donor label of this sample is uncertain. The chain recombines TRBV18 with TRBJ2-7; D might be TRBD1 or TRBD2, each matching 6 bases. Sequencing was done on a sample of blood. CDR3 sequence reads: CASSPPTKQGGGNYEQYF. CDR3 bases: TGTGCCAGCTCACCACCTACGAAGCAAGGAGGGGGTAATTACGAGCAGTACTTC. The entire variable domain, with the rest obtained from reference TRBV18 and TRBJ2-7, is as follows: NAGVMQNPRHLVRRRGQEARLRCSPMKGHSHVYWYRQLPEEGLKFMVYLQKENIIDESGMPKERFSAEFPKEGPSILRIQQVVRGDSAAYFCASSPPTKQGGGNYEQYFGPGTRLTVT.